This entry lists 7 T cell receptor beta chains sequenced from one sample in a study of CD8+ T cells in alopecia areata. RNA was extracted and reverse transcribed into cDNA as the sequencing template. Clones were sequenced by immunoSEQ multiplex PCR, and TCRdb holds only the in-frame ones, with some missing. The sample lists under 250,000 clones; approximately 53% were seen once. The sample taken for sequencing was CD8+ T cells sorted from blood. These TCRs come from a human donor in good health.

This clone was seen only a few times. The chain employs TRBV29-1 and TRBJ2-1; a possible D gene is TRBD1 (7 bases). This CDR3 comprises 15 residues. V was cut by 0 bases and J by 4 bases, with 13 bases left in between. CDR1 is SQVTM and CDR2 is ANQGSEA in the germline V gene. The CDR3 DNA follows: TGCAGCGTTGAAGATAGGGCAGGGGGGTACAATGAGCAGTTCTTC. The encoded protein is CSVEDRAGGYNEQFF.

This clone occurred a few times. V is TRBV4-1 and J is TRBJ2-7; D not resolved. V was shortened by 2 bases and J by 5 bases, with 10 bases between the two germline ends. The CDR3 length is 13 residues. CDR1 is MGHRA and CDR2 is YSYEKL in the germline V gene. This chain's CDR3 is CASSQRGENEQYF. CDR3 DNA: TGCGCCAGCAGCCAAAGAGGAGAGAACGAGCAGTACTTC.

This clone has only a few counts. This rearrangement joins TRBV23-1 to TRBJ2-5, with 9 bases fitting TRBD2. TRBV23-1 is an ORF, with its function uncertain. J was trimmed by 5 bases and V by 4 bases; bases with no gene match: 8. The CDR3 consists of 15 residues. CDR3: CASSPAGGRLETQYF. The CDR3 DNA sequence: TGCGCCAGCAGTCCGGCGGGGGGGCGTCTGGAGACCCAGTACTTC.

The chain recombines TRBV5-1 with TRBJ1-4; tentatively, D is TRBD1 (6 bases). The germline V gene encodes CDR1 SGHRS and CDR2 YFSETQ. The CDR3 runs 15 residues. The V end lost 2 bases, the J end lost 5 bases, and 13 bases lay between the germline ends. CDR3: CASSLRTGLNEKLFF. CDR3 DNA: TGCGCCAGCAGCTTAAGAACAGGGTTGAATGAAAAACTGTTTTTT.

The V and J genes are TRBV4-1 and TRBJ2-1, with D perhaps given as TRBD1 or TRBD2 (5 bases each). V lost 5 bases and J 5 bases, leaving 13 bases between the germline ends. CDR3 size: 14 residues. The germline V gene encodes CDR1 MGHRA and CDR2 YSYEKL. CDR3 sequence reads: CASSATGANNEQFF. For the CDR3, the DNA is TGCGCCAGCAGCGCGACCGGGGCGAACAATGAGCAGTTCTTC.

This clone was detected a few times. The chain joins TRBV11-2 to TRBJ2-7, with 10 nucleotides matching TRBD2. Per germline, CDR1 SGHAT and CDR2 FQNNGV. After removal of 4 bases from V and 2 bases from J, the junction contained 8 bases not matched to a gene. CDR3 length equals 16 residues. The CDR3 DNA follows: TGTGCCAGCAGCTCGGGCTCCAGCGGGGGGGCCTACGAGCAGTACTTC. Its translation: CASSSGSSGGAYEQYF.

The rearrangement uses TRBV4-1 and TRBJ1-4; D is unresolved. The CDR3 has 14 residues. CDR1 is MGHRA and CDR2 is YSYEKL in the germline V gene. Trimming stripped 1 base from V and 4 bases from J, with 7 bases between. In DNA form, the CDR3 reads TGCGCCAGCAGCCAAGGAGCGAATAATGAAAAACTGTTTTTT. Translating it yields CASSQGANNEKLFF.